This T cell receptor (beta chain) was found in a study of spatial heterogeneity in lung cancer. Study information: Samples were donated by 72 untreated early-stage non-small cell lung cancer patients. There were consistently more beta-chain sequences detected than alpha-chain sequences.

TCRdb re-called the 5' RACE reads with MiXCR, one entry per CDR3 protein. The sample includes tens of thousands of distinct CDR3 sequences, 7.5% to 10% of them seen just once. Time point given: blood at routine non-recurrence follow-up after resection. Whole RNA came from tumor, nontumor lung or frozen PBMC and was sequenced without being sorted. The CDR3 totals 16 residues. Germline CDR1 is SGHAT and CDR2 is FQNNGV. Trimming pared 3 bases from V and 3 bases from J, leaving 17 bases between. This clonotype was picked up many times. The TCR originated in a female donor with early-stage non-small cell lung cancer. This sequence joins TRBV11-2 and TRBJ1-1; D is ambiguous. This specimen consisted of PBMCs, obtained at follow-up. DNA of the CDR3: TGTGCCAGCAGCTTTCCTTCTCTGAAATGGGACACTGAAGCTTTCTTT. Translating gives CASSFPSLKWDTEAFF.